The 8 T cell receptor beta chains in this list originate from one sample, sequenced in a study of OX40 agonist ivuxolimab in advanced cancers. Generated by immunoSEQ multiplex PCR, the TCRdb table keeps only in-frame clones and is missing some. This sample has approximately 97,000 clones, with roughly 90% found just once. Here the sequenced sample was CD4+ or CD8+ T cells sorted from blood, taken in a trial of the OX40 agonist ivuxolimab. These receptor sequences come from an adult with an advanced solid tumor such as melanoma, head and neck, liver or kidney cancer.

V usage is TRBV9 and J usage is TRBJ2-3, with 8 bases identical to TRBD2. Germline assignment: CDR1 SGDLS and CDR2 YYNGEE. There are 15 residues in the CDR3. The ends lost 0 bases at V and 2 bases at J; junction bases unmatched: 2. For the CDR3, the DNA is TGTGCCAGCAGCGTAGGGGGACTAGACACAGATACGCAGTATTTT. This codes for CASSVGGLDTDTQYF.

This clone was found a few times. Written as DNA, the CDR3 is TGTGCCAGCAGCTTAGACGGGGGGAGCGAGCAGTACTTC. It yields the protein CASSLDGGSEQYF. The rearrangement joins TRBV7-9 to TRBJ2-7, with 7 bases identical to TRBD2. V dropped 1 base and J dropped 6; count of bases not matched to a gene: 3. CDR3 size: 13 residues. Germline V gene sequence: CDR1 SEHNR, CDR2 FQNEAQ (reference sequence).

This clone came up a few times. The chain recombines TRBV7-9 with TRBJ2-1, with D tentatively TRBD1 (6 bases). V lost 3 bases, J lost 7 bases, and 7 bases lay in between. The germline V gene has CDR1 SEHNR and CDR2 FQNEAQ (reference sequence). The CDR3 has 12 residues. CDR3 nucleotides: TGTGCCAGCAGCTTTACAGGGAATGAGCAGTTCTTC. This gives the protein CASSFTGNEQFF.

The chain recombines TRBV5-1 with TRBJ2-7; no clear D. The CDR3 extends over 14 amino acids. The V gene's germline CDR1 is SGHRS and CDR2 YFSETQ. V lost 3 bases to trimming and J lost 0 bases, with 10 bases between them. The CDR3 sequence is CASSYDGYSYEQYF. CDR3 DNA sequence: TGCGCCAGCAGCTACGACGGTTACTCCTACGAGCAGTACTTC.

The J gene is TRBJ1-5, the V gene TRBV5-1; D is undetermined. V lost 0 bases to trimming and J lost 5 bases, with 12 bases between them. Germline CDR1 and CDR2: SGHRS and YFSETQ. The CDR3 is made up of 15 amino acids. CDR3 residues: CASSLGVAGDQPQHF. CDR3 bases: TGCGCCAGCAGCTTGGGGGTAGCTGGAGATCAGCCCCAGCATTTT.

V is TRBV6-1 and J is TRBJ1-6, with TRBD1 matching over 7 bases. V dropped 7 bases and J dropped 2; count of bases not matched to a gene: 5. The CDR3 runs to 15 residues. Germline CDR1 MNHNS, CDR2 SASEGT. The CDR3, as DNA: TGTGCCAGCAACGACAGGGCGCCCTATAATTCACCCCTCCACTTT. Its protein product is CASNDRAPYNSPLHF.

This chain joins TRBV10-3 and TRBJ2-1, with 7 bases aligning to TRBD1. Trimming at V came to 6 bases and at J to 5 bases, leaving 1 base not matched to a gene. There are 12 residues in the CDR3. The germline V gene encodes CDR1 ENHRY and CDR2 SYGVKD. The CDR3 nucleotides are TGTGCCATCAGCGGGACAGACAATGAGCAGTTCTTC. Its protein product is CAISGTDNEQFF.

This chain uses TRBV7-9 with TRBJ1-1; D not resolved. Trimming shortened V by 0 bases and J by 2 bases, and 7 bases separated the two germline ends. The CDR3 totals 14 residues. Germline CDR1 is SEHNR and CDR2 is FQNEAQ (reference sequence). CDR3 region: CASSLAQVNTEAFF. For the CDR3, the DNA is TGTGCCAGCAGCTTAGCGCAAGTTAACACTGAAGCTTTCTTT.